The present entry profiles one T cell receptor (beta chain) with its context. The antigen is undetermined. The ends were cut back, 0 bases at V and 1 base at J, with 0 bases in the middle. Per the germline V gene, CDR1 is KGHSH and CDR2 is LQKENI. The length of the CDR3 is 13 residues. General study points: Tumor Treg TCRs overlapped most with tumor naive CD4+ cells.

Constant-region reverse primers amplified full-length variable regions, followed by semi-nested Nested Universal Primer A PCR. TCRdb re-called the 5' RACE reads through MiXCR, storing one row per CDR3 protein. Here the sample spans approximately 11,000 distinct CDR3 sequences, more than 40% being singletons. This sequence was found in a female donor with breast cancer. The V and J genes are TRBV18 and TRBJ2-2, with D hard to call. What was sequenced was tumor-infiltrating naive CD4+ T cells sorted from the breast tumor. The subset here: naive CD4+ T cells, CD4+CD45RA+CD25-. The CDR3 loop reads CASSPPNTGELFF. In DNA, the CDR3 is TGTGCCAGCTCACCACCGAACACCGGGGAGCTGTTTTTT.